This record covers a single T cell receptor beta chain. Which antigen it targets is not known. The record has no base qualities; no much larger clone is one base away. TCRbeta CDR3 regions were amplified from genomic DNA using the immunoSEQ Assay, a bias-controlled multiplex PCR. From the authors' description of their analysis: Within the assay, amplification of reference gene primers was used to estimate how many nucleated cells each sample contained. Sequence reads were collapsed and filtered to measure the absolute abundance of every unique TCRbeta CDR3 rearrangement. For each sample, productive Simpson clonality was calculated as the square root of Simpson's diversity index over productive rearrangements. This immuneACCESS table, as held by TCRdb, lists in-frame sequences with V and J called but not all clones. Of the missing ones, under half trace to an unresolved V gene in checked studies; the others have no known cause. V, J and clone size reflect that table, while D and trimming were determined from the DNA. This sample holds fewer than 650,000 clones; around 90% were observed only once. Of the sample, 7.5% to 9.5% is held by the ten largest clones.

The data are from a study of blood T cell repertoires in COVID-19 (dated by TCRdb to 2020 to 2021). For context, the study as a whole: Samples from collaborators originated in the United States, Italy and Spain and spanned both the acute and convalescent phases of COVID-19. The sample metadata nearly always contained a de-identified subject ID, COVID-19 status, age in years and sex. Samples came from the ongoing ImmuneRACE study (first 160 participants) plus 1,254 subjects from 6 global collaborators. Where available, HLA class I and class II types were taken from metadata supplied by the sample provider and were not determined by assay-based typing. The repertoires were made available in a free public database intended to serve as a resource for research on the immune response to SARS-CoV-2. The prospective study material was composed of cDNA or gDNA derived from T cells, B-cell-depleted T cells, or PBMCs. Deeply sampled blood TCRbeta repertoires from subjects exposed to, actively infected with, or recovered from COVID-19 were included in the dataset. Overall results and qualifications from the work: How much clinical and demographic metadata was included differed by source and by participant, and the metadata was provided uncurated.

One collaborating source in Seattle enrolled patients during active infection and followed them longitudinally through the course of disease. Collaborating institutions collected whole blood in K2EDTA tubes following their own protocols. Collaborator samples were shipped for TCRbeta analysis as frozen whole blood, isolated PBMCs, or DNA extracted from either sample type. Sequencing was done on a sample of peripheral blood. The TCR comes from a woman aged 45-59 years with COVID-19, enrolled during active disease.

In nucleotides, the sequence is TGTGCCAGCAGCTTGCAGCTCGGGACAGGGTACTTC. This codes for CASSLQLGTGYF. This chain joins TRBV5-6 to TRBJ2-7, with 8 middle bases fitting TRBD1. CDR1 and CDR2, per the germline V gene, are SGHDT and YYEEEE. The germline V end is reduced by 1 base and the J end by 12 bases; junction bases left unmatched: 6. The CDR3 goes from the cysteine to the phenylalanine over 12 residues. Only CDR3 DNA remains: 36 bases, in frame from the first base.